The entry below gives a single T cell receptor beta chain sequence along with its context. Clinical history as reported by participants underpinned cohort assignment. The data belong to a study of blood T cell repertoires in COVID-19. V lost 6 bases to trimming and J lost 2 bases, with 10 bases between them. The V gene's germline CDR1 is MNHEY and CDR2 SVGAGI. This CDR3 comprises 13 residues. Data came from immunoSEQ multiplex PCR; TCRdb stores just in-frame clones and leaves some out. The repertoire holds 120,000 to 150,000 clones, roughly 90% seen once, with around 1.3% in the top ten. Sequencing was done on a sample of PBMCs or T cells enriched from blood (not recorded which). The TCR originated in a woman aged 30 to 39 with acute COVID-19. V gene TRBV6-5 combines with J gene TRBJ2-5; weak D call: TRBD1 (7 bases). DNA for the CDR3: TGTGCCAGCAGGCGGGGACAGCAAGAGACCCAGTACTTC. Its translation: CASRRGQQETQYF.